These T cell receptor beta chains were read from a single sample in a study of technical replicates of blood from a handful of donors. Clones were read by immunoSEQ multiplex PCR, and TCRdb kept only the in-frame ones, dropping some. The sample contains 80,000 to 95,000 clones, about 94% of which appear only once. The sequencing sample was made of T cells isolated from PBMCs. The receptors shown here come from a human donor in good health. Both conserved end residues are trimmed from each CDR3.

V gene	J gene	CDR3 protein
TRBV6-5	TRBJ1-2	ASSGQGRFSYT
TRBV2	TRBJ1-4	ASGWRVGEKLF
TRBV7-9	TRBJ2-1	ASSSGTSGSLYNEQF
TRBV19	TRBJ2-7	ASSLRDRGEQY
TRBV29-1	TRBJ1-1	SVGTGGGNTEAF
TRBV14	TRBJ1-3	ASSQEGMYRETSGNTIY
TRBV20-1	TRBJ2-3	SVSRDTQY
TRBV7-9	TRBJ2-3	ASSYPFEGGPTDTQY
TRBV18	TRBJ1-2	ASSPATGEYSGYT
TRBV29-1	TRBJ2-7	SVAGGGDYEQY
TRBV11-2	TRBJ1-2	ASEEWYGYT
TRBV14	TRBJ2-1	ASSRRLGLRNNEQF
TRBV21-1	TRBJ2-5	ASIHPIETGEDKETQY
TRBV4-1	TRBJ2-7	ASSQRTSSTYEQY
TRBV27	TRBJ1-3	ASRRDRSSGNTIY
TRBV19	TRBJ1-2	ASSRDSGGYT
TRBV11-2	TRBJ2-5	ASRRKDRGETQY
TRBV6-5	TRBJ2-7	ASRVDREWSYEQY
TRBV30	TRBJ1-1	AWLGQISTGAF
TRBV5-4	TRBJ1-2	ASSLLDRAYGYT
TRBV5-1	TRBJ2-1	ASSLEQGAYNEQF
TRBV28	TRBJ2-7	AINRRSSEQY
TRBV23-1	TRBJ1-2	ANLDRGCGYT
TRBV9	TRBJ2-7	ASSVSGGVYEQY
TRBV11-2	TRBJ2-7	ASSLGLAGRVDEQY
TRBV14	TRBJ2-7	ASSQVVNSYEQY
TRBV18	TRBJ1-5	ASSSSQGIVTTQGLKQPQH
TRBV5-6	TRBJ2-5	ASRGGSRQETQY
TRBV5-4	TRBJ1-1	ASSLPTGHYTEAF
TRBV14	TRBJ1-1	ASSQGGANTEAF
TRBV15	TRBJ1-6	ATDGGLGSTNSPLH
TRBV7-6	TRBJ2-3	ASSPGLAGGRGADTQY
TRBV21-1	TRBJ1-1	ASSKGDRDRGSDTEAF
TRBV7-9	TRBJ1-1	ASSLFGSEAF
TRBV2	TRBJ2-1	ASSAGGLASNEQF
TRBV5-4	TRBJ1-1	ASSMGQVQNTEAF
TRBV5-8	TRBJ2-7	ASSLWARGEQY
TRBV11-2	TRBJ1-1	ASSFGEGYTEAF
TRBV5-1	-	ASSSTPMWGYEQY
TRBV9	TRBJ1-1	ASSVQSNTEAF
TRBV27	TRBJ2-5	ASRTSTGPQETQY
TRBV5-1	TRBJ2-2	ASSLTTASANTGELF
TRBV5-4	TRBJ1-1	ASSLAKTGGGTEAF
TRBV14	TRBJ2-2	ASSQLTGELF
TRBV7-9	TRBJ2-2	ASRAGESLLLTGELF
TRBV5-1	TRBJ2-7	ASTPGVPSLAGSLTELYEQY